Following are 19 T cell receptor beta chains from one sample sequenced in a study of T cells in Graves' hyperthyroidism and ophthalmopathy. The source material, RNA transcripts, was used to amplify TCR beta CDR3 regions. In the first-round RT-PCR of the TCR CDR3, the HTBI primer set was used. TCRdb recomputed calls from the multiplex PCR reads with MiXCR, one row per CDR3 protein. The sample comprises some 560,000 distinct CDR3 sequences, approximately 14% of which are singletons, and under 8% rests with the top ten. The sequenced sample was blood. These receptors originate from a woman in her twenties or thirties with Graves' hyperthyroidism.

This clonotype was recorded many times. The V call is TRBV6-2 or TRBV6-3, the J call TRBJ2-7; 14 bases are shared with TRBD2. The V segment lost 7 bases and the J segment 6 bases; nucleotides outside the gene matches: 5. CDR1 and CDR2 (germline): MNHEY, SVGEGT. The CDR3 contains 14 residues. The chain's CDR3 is CASTRTSGRSEQYF. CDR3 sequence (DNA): TGTGCCAGCACCAGGACTAGCGGGAGGAGCGAGCAGTACTTC.

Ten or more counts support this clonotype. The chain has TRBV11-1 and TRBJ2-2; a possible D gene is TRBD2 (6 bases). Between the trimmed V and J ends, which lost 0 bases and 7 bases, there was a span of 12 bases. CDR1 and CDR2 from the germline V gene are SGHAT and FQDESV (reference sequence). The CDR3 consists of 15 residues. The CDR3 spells CASSLADPGGGELFF. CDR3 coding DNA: TGTGCCAGCAGCTTAGCTGACCCCGGGGGCGGGGAGCTGTTTTTT.

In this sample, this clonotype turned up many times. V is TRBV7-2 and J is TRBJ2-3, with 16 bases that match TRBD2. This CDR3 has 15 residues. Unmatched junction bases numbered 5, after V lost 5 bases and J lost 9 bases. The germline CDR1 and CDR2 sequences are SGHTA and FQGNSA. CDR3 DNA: TGTGCCAGCAGCATGGGACTAGCGGGAGGGGGAACGCAGTATTTT. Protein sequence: CASSMGLAGGGTQYF.

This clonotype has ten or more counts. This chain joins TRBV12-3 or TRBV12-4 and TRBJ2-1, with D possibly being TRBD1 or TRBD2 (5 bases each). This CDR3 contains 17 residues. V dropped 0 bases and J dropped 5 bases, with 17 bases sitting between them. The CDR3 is CASSLAITGTSNNEQFF. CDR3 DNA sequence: TGTGCCAGCAGTTTAGCCATAACCGGGACCTCGAACAATGAGCAGTTCTTC.

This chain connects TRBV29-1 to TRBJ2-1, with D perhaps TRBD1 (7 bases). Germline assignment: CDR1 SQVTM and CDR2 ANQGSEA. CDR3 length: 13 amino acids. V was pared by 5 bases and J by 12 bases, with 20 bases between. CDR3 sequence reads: CSVIGGDVGGQFF. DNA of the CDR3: TGCAGCGTTATAGGGGGCGACGTCGGGGGGCAGTTCTTC.

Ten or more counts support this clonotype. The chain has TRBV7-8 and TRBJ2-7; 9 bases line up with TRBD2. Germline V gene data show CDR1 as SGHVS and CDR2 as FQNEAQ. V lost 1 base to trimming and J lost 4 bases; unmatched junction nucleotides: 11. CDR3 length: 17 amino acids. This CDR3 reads CASSLDVSASGMYEQYF. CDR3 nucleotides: TGTGCCAGCAGCTTAGATGTCTCGGCTAGCGGGATGTACGAGCAGTACTTC.

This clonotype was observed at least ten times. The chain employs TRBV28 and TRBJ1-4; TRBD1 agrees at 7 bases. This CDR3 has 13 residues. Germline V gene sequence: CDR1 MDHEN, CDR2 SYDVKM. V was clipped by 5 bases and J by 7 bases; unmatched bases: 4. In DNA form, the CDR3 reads TGTGCCAGCAGTGCCGGGACAGTTGAAAAACTGTTTTTT. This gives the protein CASSAGTVEKLFF.

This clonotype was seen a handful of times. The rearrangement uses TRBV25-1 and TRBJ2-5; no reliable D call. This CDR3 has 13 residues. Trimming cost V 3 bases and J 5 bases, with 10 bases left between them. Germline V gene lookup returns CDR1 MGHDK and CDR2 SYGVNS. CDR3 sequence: CASSEVGVETQYF. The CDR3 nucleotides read TGTGCCAGCAGTGAGGTTGGGGTCGAGACCCAGTACTTC.

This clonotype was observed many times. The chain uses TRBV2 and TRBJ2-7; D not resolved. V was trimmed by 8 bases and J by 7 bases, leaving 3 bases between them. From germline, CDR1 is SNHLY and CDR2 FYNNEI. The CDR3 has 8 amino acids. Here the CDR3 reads CASGEQYF. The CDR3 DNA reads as TGTGCCAGCGGGGAGCAGTACTTC.

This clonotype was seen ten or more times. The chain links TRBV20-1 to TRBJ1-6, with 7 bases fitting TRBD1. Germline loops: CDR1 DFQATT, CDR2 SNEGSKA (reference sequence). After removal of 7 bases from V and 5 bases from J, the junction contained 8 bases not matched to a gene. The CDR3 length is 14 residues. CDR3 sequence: CSVWRGTDNSPLHF. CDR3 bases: TGCAGTGTATGGAGAGGGACAGATAATTCACCCCTCCACTTT.

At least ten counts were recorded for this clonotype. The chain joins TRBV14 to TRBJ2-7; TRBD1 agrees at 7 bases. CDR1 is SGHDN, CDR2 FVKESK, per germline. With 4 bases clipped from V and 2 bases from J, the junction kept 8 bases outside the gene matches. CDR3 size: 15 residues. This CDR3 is CASSPRDRPTYEQYF. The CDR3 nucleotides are TGTGCCAGCAGCCCTCGGGACAGACCTACCTACGAGCAGTACTTC. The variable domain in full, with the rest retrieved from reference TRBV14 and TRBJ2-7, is EAGVTQFPSHSVIEKGQTVTLRCDPISGHDNLYWYRRVMGKEIKFLLHFVKESKQDESGMPNNRFLAERTGGTYSTLKVQPAELEDSGVYFCASSPRDRPTYEQYFGPGTRLTVT.

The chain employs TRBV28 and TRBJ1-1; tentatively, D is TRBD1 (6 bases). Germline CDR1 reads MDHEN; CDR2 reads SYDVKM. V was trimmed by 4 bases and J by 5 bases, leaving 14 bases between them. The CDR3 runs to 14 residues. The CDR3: CASSSDTGLTEAFF. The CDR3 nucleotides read TGTGCCAGCAGTTCCGACACAGGGTTAACTGAAGCTTTCTTT.

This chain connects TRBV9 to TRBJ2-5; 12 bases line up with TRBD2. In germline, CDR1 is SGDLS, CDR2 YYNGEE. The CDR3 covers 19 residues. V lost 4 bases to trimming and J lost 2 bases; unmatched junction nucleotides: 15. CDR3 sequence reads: CASSLGLAGLPSRQETQYF. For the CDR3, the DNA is TGTGCCAGCAGCTTAGGACTAGCGGGGTTACCTTCTCGACAAGAGACCCAGTACTTC.

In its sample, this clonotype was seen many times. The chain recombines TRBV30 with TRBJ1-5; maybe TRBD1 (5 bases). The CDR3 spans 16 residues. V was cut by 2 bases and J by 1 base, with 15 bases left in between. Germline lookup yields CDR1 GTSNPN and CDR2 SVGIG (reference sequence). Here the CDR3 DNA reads TGTGCCTGGAGTACCAAAGTTGGGGCCAGCAATCAGCCCCAGCATTTT. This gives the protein CAWSTKVGASNQPQHF.

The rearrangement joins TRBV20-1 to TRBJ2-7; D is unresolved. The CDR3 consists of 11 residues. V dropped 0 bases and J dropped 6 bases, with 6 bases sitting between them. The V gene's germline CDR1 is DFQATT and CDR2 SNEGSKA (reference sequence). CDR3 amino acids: CSAREGPEQYF. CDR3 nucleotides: TGCAGTGCTAGAGAAGGGCCCGAGCAGTACTTC.

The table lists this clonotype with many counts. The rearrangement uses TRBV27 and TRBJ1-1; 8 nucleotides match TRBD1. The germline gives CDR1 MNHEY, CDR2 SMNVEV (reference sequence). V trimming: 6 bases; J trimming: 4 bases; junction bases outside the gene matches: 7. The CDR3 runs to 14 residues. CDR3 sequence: CASSLGTGGTEAFF. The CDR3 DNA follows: TGTGCCAGCAGCTTAGGAACAGGGGGCACTGAAGCTTTCTTT.

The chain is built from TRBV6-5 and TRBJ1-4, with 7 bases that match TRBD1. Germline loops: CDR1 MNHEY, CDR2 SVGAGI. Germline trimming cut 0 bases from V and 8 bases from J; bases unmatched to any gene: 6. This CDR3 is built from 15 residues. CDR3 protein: CASSYSKGAGEKLFF. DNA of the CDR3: TGTGCCAGCAGTTACTCCAAGGGGGCGGGGGAAAAACTGTTTTTT.

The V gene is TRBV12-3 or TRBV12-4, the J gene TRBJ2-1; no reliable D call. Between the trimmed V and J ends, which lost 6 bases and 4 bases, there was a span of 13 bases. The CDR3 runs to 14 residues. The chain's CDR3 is CASSLAPYYNEQFF. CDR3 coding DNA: TGTGCCAGCAGCTTGGCCCCGTATTACAATGAGCAGTTCTTC.

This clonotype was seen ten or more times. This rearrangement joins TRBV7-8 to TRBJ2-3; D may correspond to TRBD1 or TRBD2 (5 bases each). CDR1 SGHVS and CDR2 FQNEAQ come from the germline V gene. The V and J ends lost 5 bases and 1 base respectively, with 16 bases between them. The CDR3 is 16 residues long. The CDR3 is CASSEGTPLGTDTQYF. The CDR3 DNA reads TGTGCCAGCAGCGAAGGGACCCCGCTAGGCACAGATACGCAGTATTTT.